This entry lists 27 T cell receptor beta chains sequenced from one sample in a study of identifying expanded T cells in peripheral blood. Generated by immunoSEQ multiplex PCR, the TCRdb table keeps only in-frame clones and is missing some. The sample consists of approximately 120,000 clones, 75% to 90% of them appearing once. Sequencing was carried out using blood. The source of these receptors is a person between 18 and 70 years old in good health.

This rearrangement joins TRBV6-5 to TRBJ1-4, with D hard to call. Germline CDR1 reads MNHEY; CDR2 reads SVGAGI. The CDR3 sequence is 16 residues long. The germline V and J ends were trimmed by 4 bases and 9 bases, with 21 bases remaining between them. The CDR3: CASSSSTGLLGKKLFF. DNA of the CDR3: TGTGCCAGCAGTTCATCCACCGGTTTGTTGGGCAAAAAACTGTTTTTT.

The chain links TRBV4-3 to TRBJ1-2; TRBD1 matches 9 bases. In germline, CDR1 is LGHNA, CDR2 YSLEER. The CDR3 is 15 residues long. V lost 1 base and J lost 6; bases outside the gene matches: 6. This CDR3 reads CASSQVPGQGDGYTF. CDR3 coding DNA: TGCGCCAGCAGCCAAGTTCCGGGACAGGGAGATGGCTACACCTTC.

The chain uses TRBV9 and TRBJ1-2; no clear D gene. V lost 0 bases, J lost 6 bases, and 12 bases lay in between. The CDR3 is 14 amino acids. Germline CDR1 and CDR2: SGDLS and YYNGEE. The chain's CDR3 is CASSVGAIVDGYTF. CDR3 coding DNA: TGTGCCAGCAGCGTAGGCGCCATCGTTGATGGCTACACCTTC.

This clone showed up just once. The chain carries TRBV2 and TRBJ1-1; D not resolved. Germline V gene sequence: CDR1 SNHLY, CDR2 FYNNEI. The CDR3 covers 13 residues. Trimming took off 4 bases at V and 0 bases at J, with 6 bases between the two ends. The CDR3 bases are TGTGCCAGCAGTGCGTATATGAACACTGAAGCTTTCTTT. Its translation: CASSAYMNTEAFF.

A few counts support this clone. Here the CDR3 DNA reads TGTGCCACCAGCAGAAGACTGGAGACAGATACGCAGTATTTT. It specifies CATSRRLETDTQYF. The chain joins TRBV15 to TRBJ2-3; D uncertain. Germline CDR1 reads LNHNV; CDR2 reads YYDKDF (reference sequence). The CDR3 has 14 residues. Deletions cut 2 bases from V and 3 bases from J, with 9 bases between. Using reference TRBV15 and TRBJ2-3 for the parts outside the CDR3, the full variable domain is DAMVIQNPRYQVTQFGKPVTLSCSQTLNHNVMYWYQQKSSQAPKLLFHYYDKDFNNEADTPDNFQSRRPNTSFCFLDIRSPGLGDTAMYLCATSRRLETDTQYFGPGTRLTVL.

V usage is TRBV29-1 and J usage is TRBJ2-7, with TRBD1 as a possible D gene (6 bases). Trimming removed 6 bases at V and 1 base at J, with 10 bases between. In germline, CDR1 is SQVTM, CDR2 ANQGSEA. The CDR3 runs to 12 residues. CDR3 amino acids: CSVWTASYEQYF. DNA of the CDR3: TGCAGCGTGTGGACAGCGTCCTACGAGCAGTACTTC.

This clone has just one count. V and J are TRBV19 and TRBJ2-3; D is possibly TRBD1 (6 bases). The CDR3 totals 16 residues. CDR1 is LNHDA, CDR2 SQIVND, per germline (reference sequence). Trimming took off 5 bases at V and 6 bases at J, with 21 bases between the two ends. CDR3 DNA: TGTGCCAGTAGTCATGTCGAGGGCAGGGGTACGGATACGCAGTATTTT. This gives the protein CASSHVEGRGTDTQYF. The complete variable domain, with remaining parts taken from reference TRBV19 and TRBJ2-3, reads DGGITQSPKYLFRKEGQNVTLSCEQNLNHDAMYWYRQDPGQGLRLIYYSQIVNDFQKGDIAEGYSVSREKKESFPLTVTSAQKNPTAFYLCASSHVEGRGTDTQYFGPGTRLTVL.

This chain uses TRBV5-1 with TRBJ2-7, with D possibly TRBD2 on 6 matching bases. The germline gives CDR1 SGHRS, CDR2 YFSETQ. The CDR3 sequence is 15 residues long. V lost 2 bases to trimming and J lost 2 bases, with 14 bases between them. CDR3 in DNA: TGCGCCAGCAGCTTTGGCCTTAGCGGCACCTACGAGCAGTACTTC. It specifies CASSFGLSGTYEQYF.

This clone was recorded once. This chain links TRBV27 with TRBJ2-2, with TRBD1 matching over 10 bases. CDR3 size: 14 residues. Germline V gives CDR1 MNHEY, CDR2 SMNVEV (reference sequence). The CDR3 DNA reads TGTGCTAGCGGGACAGGGGATGGAACCGGGGAGCTGTTTTTT. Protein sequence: CASGTGDGTGELFF.

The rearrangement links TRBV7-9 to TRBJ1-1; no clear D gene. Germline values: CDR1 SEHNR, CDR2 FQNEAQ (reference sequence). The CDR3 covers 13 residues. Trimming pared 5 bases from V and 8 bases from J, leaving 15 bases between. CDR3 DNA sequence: TGTGCCAGCAGCCTCGCCGGACGCATGGAAGCTTTCTTT. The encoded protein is CASSLAGRMEAFF.

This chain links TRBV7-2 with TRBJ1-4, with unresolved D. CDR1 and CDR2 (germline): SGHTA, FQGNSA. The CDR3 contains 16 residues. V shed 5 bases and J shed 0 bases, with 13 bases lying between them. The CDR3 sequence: CASSVSPSSTNEKLFF. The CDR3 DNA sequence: TGTGCCAGCAGCGTAAGCCCGTCTTCAACTAATGAAAAACTGTTTTTT.

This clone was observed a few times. CDR3 residues: CASSVGTGILTTNEKLFF. DNA for the CDR3: TGTGCCAGCAGTGTTGGGACAGGGATTCTTACAACTAATGAAAAACTGTTTTTT. This chain uses TRBV6-1 with TRBJ1-4; 9 positions match TRBD1. J was trimmed by 0 bases and V by 4 bases; bases with no gene match: 9. CDR1 is MNHNS and CDR2 is SASEGT in the germline V gene. This CDR3 has 18 residues.

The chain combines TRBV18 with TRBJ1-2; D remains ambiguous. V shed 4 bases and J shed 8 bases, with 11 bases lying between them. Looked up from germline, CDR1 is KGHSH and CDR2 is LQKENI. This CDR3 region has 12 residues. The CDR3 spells CASSQVAGGYTF. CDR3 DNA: TGTGCCAGCTCACAAGTAGCAGGAGGCTACACCTTC.

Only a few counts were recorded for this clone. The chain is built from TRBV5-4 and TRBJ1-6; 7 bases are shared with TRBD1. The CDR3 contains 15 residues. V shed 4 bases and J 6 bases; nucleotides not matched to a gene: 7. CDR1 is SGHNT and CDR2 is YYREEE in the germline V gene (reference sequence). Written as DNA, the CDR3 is TGTGCCAGCAGCCCGGACAGGACGCGTAATTCACCCCTCCACTTT. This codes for CASSPDRTRNSPLHF.

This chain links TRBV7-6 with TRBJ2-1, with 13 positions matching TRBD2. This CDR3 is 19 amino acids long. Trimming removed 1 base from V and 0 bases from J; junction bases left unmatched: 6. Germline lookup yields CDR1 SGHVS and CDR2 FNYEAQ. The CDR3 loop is CASSLEPGLAGISYNEQFF. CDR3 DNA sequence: TGTGCCAGCAGCTTAGAACCGGGACTAGCGGGGATCTCCTACAATGAGCAGTTCTTC.

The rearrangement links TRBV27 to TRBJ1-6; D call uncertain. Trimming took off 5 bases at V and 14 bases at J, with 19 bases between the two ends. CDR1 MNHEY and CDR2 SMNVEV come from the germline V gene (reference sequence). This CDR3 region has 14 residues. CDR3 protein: CASSPNRGSGSLHF. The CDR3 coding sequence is TGTGCCAGCAGTCCCAACAGAGGATCGGGATCCCTCCACTTT.

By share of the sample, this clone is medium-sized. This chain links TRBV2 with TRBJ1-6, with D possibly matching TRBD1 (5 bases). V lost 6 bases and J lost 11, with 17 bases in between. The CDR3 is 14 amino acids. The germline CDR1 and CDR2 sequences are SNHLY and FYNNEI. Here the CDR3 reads CASRDDSRGTPLHF. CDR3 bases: TGTGCCAGCAGGGACGACAGTCGGGGAACACCCCTCCACTTT.

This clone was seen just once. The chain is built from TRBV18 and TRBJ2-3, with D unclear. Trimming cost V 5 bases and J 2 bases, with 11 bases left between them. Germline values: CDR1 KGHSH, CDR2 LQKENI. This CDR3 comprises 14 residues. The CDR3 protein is CASSAKSTTDTQYF. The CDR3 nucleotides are TGTGCCAGCTCAGCGAAGTCCACCACAGATACGCAGTATTTT.

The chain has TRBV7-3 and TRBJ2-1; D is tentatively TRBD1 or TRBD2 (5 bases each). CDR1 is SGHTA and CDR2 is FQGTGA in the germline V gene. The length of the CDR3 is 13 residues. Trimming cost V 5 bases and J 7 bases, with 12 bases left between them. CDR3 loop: CASSRGPTNEQFF. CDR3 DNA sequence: TGTGCCAGCAGCAGGGGACCTACGAATGAGCAGTTCTTC.

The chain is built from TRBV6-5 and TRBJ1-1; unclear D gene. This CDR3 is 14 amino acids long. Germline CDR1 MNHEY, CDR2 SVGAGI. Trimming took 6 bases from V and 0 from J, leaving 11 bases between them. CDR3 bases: TGTGCCAGCAGCCGAGAGGACTTGAACACTGAAGCTTTCTTT. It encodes CASSREDLNTEAFF.

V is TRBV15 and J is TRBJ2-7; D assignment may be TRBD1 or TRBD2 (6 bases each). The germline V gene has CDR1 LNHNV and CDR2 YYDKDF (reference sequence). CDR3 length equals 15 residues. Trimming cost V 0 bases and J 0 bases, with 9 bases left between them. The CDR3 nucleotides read TGTGCCACCAGCAGAGATTGGGGGGCCTCCTACGAGCAGTACTTC. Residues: CATSRDWGASYEQYF.

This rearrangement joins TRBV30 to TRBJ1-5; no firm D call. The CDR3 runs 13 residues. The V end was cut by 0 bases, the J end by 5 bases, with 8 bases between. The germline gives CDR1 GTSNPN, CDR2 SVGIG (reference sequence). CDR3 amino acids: CAWSVFGDQPQHF. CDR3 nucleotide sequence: TGTGCCTGGAGTGTATTTGGGGATCAGCCCCAGCATTTT.

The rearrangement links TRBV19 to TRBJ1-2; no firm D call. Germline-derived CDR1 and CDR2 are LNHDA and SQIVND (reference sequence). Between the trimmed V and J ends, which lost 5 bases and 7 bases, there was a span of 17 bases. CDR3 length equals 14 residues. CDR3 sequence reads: CASSPEIYYGGYTF. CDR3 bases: TGTGCCAGTAGTCCGGAAATTTATTACGGTGGCTACACCTTC.

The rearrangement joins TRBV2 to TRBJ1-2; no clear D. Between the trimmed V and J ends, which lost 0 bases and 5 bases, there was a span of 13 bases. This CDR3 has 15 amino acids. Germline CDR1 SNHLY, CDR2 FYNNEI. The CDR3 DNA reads TGTGCCAGCAGTGAAGCAGGGCGCTTTTTATATGGCTACACCTTC. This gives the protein CASSEAGRFLYGYTF.

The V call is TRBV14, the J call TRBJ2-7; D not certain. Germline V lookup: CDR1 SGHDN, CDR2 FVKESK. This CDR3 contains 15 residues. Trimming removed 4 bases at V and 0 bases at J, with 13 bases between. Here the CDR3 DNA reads TGTGCCAGCAGCCGCACCCAAATGAACTCCTACGAGCAGTACTTC. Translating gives CASSRTQMNSYEQYF.

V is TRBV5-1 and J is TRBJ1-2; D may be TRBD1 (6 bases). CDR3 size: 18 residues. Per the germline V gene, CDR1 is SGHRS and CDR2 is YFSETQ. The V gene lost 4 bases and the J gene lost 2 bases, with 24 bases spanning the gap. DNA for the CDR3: TGCGCCAGCAGCCCCGAAGCACGGCATAGGGGGGTCAACTATGGCTACACCTTC. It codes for CASSPEARHRGVNYGYTF.

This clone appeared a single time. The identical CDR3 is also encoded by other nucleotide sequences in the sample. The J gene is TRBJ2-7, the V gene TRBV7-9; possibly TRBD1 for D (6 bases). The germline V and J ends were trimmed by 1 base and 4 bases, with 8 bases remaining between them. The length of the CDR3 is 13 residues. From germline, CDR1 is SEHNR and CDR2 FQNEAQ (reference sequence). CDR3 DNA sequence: TGTGCCAGCAGCTTAGGGACAGAGTACGAGCAGTACTTC. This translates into CASSLGTEYEQYF.